This TCR beta chain was documented in a study of T cell responses to AZD1222 COVID-19 vaccine. Regarding the study as a whole: Females outnumbered males among donors, who were mostly white British; clonal diversity was possibly underestimated. In all cases, repertoires were sampled only after the peak T cell response.

Measured with immunoSEQ multiplex PCR; TCRdb has only the in-frame clones, and not every one. The sample shows 150,000 to 200,000 clones, 88% of them seen only once. Germline values: CDR1 MNHEY, CDR2 SVGAGI. The CDR3 consists of 15 residues. The trim removed 5 bases at V and 7 bases at J, leaving 9 bases unmatched. In its sample, this clone was seen once. The target antigen is unknown. The V and J genes are TRBV6-5 and TRBJ1-4, with TRBD1 identical over 8 bases. Sequences were derived from peripheral blood, sampled on day 0 of AZD1222 vaccination. The receptor was isolated from an adult in good health. The CDR3 here is CASSPRTGRSEKLFF. The CDR3 DNA reads as TGTGCCAGCAGTCCCAGGACAGGGCGGAGTGAAAAACTGTTTTTT.